This record looks at one TCR beta chain sequence and its context. What it binds is not known. The data derive from a study of tumor and adjacent non-tumor tissue in lung cancer. Study-wide context: Patients comprised about a dozen adenocarcinoma, a couple of squamous cell carcinoma and 1 small cell lung cancer. On average, productive TCRbeta reads reached roughly 4.2 million per sample. General study findings and limits: Shorter survival was associated with higher TCR diversity in tumors. Compared with tumor, normal lung showed significantly lower TCR diversity.

Germline-derived CDR1 and CDR2 are MDHEN and SYDVKM. V shed 11 bases, J shed 1 base, and the junction held 9 bases outside the gene matches. This CDR3 is built from 14 residues. Three rounds of nested PCR, following a modified ARM-PCR protocol, produced the TCRbeta library. TCRdb passed the multiplex PCR reads through MiXCR, listing each CDR3 protein once. The sample consists of more than 55,000 distinct CDR3 sequences, 65% to 80% of them appearing once. The template was RNA from unsorted bulk tissue. Distant lung tissue was collected more than 3 cm away from the tumor edge. The chain recombines TRBV28 with TRBJ2-3, with TRBD2 matching 7 bases. Sequencing was performed on distant non-tumor lung tissue. The sequence derives from a man in his fifties or sixties with non-small cell lung cancer. For the CDR3, the DNA is TGTGCCTGCAATTTCCTAGCGGGCACAGATACGCAGTATTTT. This codes for CACNFLAGTDTQYF.